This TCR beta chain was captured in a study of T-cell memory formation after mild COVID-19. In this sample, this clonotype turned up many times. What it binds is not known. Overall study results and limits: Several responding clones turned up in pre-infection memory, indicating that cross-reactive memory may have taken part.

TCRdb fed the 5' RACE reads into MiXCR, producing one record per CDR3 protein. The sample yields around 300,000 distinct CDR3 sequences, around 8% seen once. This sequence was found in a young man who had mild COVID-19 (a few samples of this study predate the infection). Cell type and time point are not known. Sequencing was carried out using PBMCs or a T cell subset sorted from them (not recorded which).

In DNA form, the CDR3 reads TGCGCCAGCAGCACGGGACAGGGTGTCCATGAGCAGTTCTTC. It specifies CASSTGQGVHEQFF. The chain uses TRBV5-1 and TRBJ2-1, with TRBD1 matching over 9 bases. V trimming: 4 bases; J trimming: 8 bases; junction bases outside the gene matches: 7. Germline V lookup: CDR1 SGHRS, CDR2 YFSETQ. The CDR3 extends over 14 amino acids.